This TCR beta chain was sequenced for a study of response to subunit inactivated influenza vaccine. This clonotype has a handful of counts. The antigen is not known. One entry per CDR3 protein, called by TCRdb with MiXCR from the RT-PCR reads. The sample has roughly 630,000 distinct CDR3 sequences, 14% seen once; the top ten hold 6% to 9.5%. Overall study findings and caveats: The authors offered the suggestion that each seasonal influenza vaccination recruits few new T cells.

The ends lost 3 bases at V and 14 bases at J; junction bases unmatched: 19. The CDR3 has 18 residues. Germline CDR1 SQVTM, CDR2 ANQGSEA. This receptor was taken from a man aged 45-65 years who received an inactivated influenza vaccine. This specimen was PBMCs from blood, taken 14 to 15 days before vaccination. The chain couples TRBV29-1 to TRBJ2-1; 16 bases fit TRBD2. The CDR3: CSVDPQNPTGTSGGAKFF. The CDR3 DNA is TGCAGCGTTGACCCACAAAACCCAACCGGGACTAGCGGGGGGGCTAAGTTCTTC.